This TCR beta chain was captured by sequencing in a study of lymphopenia after photon versus proton radiotherapy. Assay: immunoSEQ multiplex PCR; the TCRdb copy retains only in-frame clones and omits some. The top ten hold approximately 4.6% of the sample, which has 160,000 or so clones, approximately 91% seen once. CDR3 size: 17 residues. Germline V gives CDR1 LGHNA, CDR2 YNFKEQ. The V end was cut by 0 bases, the J end by 4 bases, with 17 bases between. The rearrangement uses TRBV4-2 and TRBJ2-3, with a weak D call TRBD2 (5 bases). The receptor comes from a man in his fifties or sixties with gastric cancer. Material: peripheral blood, obtained from a patient treated with photon-based radiotherapy. CDR3 protein: CASSQDASSRTADTQYF. The CDR3 DNA follows: TGTGCCAGCAGCCAAGACGCTAGCTCGCGGACCGCAGATACGCAGTATTTT.